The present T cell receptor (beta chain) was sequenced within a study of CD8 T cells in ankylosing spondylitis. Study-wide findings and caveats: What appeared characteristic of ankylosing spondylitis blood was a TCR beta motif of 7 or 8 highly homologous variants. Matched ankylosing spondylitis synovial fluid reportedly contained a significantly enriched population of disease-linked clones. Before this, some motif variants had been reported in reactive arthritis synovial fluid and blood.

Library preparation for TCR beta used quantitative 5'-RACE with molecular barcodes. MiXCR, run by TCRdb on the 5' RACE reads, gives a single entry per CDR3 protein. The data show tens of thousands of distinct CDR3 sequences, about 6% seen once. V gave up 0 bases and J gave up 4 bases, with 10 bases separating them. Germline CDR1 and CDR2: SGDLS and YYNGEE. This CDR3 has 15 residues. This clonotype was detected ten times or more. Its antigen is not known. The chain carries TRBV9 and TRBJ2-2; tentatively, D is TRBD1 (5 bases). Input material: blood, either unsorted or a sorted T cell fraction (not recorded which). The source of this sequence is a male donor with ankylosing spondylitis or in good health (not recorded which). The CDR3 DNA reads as TGTGCCAGCAGCGTAGCGGCAGGGCGCACCGGGGAGCTGTTTTTT. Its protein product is CASSVAAGRTGELFF.